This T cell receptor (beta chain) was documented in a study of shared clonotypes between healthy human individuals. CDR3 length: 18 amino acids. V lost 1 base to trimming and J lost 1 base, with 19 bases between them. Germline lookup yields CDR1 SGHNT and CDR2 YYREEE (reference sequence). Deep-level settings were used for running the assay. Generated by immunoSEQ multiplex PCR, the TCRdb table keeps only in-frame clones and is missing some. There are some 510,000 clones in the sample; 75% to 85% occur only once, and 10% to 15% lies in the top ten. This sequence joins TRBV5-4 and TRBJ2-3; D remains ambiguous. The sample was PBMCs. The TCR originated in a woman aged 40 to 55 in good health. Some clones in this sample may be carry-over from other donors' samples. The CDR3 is CASSLPESSLVGTDTQYF. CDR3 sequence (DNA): TGTGCCAGCAGCTTGCCAGAGAGCTCCTTGGTGGGCACAGATACGCAGTATTTT. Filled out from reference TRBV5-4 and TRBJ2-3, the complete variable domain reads ETGVTQSPTHLIKTRGQQVTLRCSSQSGHNTVSWYQQALGQGPQFIFQYYREEENGRGNFPPRFSGLQFPNYSSELNVNALELDDSALYLCASSLPESSLVGTDTQYFGPGTRLTVL.